This is a list of T cell receptor beta chains from one sample in a study of HIV-infected patients and healthy controls. TCRdb reprocessed the 5' RACE reads with MiXCR, giving one entry per CDR3 protein. This sample has about 10,000 distinct CDR3 sequences, with about 5.2% found just once. The sequencing here drew on blood, taken before antiretroviral therapy. Receptor source: an adult with HIV infection. Both conserved end residues are part of each CDR3. D genes are given only for firm matches. Where a row states a size, it is once, few, many or the class of an expanded clone; other rows omit it.

J,V,D,size,CDR3,DNA
TRBJ2-3,TRBV13,TRBD2,many,CASSFNPSGLTDTQYF,TGTGCCAGCAGCTTCAATCCTAGCGGGCTAACAGATACGCAGTATTTT
TRBJ2-2,TRBV7-6,TRBD2,many,CASSLSGTSGRTGELFF,TGTGCCAGCAGCTTGTCCGGGACTAGCGGGAGGACCGGGGAGCTGTTTTTT
TRBJ2-3,TRBV7-8,.,many,CASSVRGATDTQYF,TGTGCCAGCTCCGTGAGGGGCGCCACAGATACGCAGTATTTT
TRBJ2-5,TRBV11-2,.,.,CASSSLEETQYF,TGTGCCAGCAGTTCCCTGGAGGAGACCCAGTACTTC
TRBJ2-3,TRBV11-2,.,medium-sized,CASSPVSGITDTQYF,TGTGCCAGCAGCCCAGTTAGCGGAATCACAGATACGCAGTATTTT
TRBJ2-3,TRBV13,.,medium-sized,CASSFGFGGLTDTQYF,TGTGCCAGCAGCTTCGGCTTCGGGGGCCTGACAGATACGCAGTATTTT
TRBJ1-1,TRBV30,.,many,CAWSSGGWNTEAFF,TGTGCCTGGAGTAGTGGGGGATGGAACACTGAAGCTTTCTTT
TRBJ2-7,TRBV27,TRBD2,many,CASSLGGSGPAEQYF,TGTGCCAGCAGTTTAGGAGGTAGCGGGCCCGCCGAGCAGTACTTC
TRBJ2-1,TRBV20-1,TRBD2,many,CSARELAGPPSYNEQFF,TGCAGTGCTAGGGAGCTAGCGGGGCCACCCTCCTACAATGAGCAGTTCTTC
TRBJ2-7,TRBV3-1,TRBD1,many,CASSQVGRGLVSYEQYF,TGTGCCAGCAGCCAAGTCGGCAGGGGGCTAGTCTCCTACGAGCAGTACTTC
TRBJ1-5,TRBV2,TRBD1,many,CASSGGAQGAGQPQHF,TGTGCCAGCAGCGGAGGCGCACAGGGGGCCGGGCAGCCCCAGCATTTT
TRBJ2-3,TRBV12-3/TRBV12-4,.,many,CASSLGSESPDTQYF,TGTGCCAGCAGTCTCGGGTCCGAATCTCCAGATACGCAGTATTTT
TRBJ2-2,TRBV6-5,.,many,CASSSLDPLPGELFF,TGTGCCAGCAGTTCTCTGGACCCCCTCCCTGGGGAGCTGTTTTTT
TRBJ2-1,TRBV5-1,TRBD2,once,CASSPGLAQSYNEHFF,TGCGCCAGCAGCCCTGGACTAGCGCAATCCTACAATGAGCATTTCTTC
TRBJ1-5,TRBV7-8,.,medium-sized,CASSLAQGQPQHF,TGTGCCAGCAGCTTAGCGCAAGGACAGCCCCAGCATTTT
TRBJ2-2,TRBV21-1,.,many,CASSKVRRTGAAGELFF,TGTGCCAGCAGCAAAGTTCGAAGGACAGGGGCGGCCGGGGAGCTGTTTTTT
TRBJ2-1,TRBV29-1,TRBD2,many,CSVGGLAGVYNEQFF,TGCAGCGTTGGTGGACTAGCGGGGGTCTACAATGAGCAGTTCTTC
TRBJ1-1,TRBV2,TRBD1,medium-sized,CASRTGFPEAFF,TGTGCCAGCAGGACAGGGTTCCCTGAAGCTTTCTTT
TRBJ1-1,TRBV5-5,.,medium-sized,CASSLGVRTEAFF,TGTGCCAGCAGCTTGGGGGTGAGGACTGAAGCTTTCTTT
TRBJ1-6,TRBV27,.,many,CASKESPTGYYNSPLHF,TGTGCCAGCAAGGAATCCCCTACAGGTTACTATAATTCACCCCTCCACTTT
TRBJ2-7,TRBV12-3/TRBV12-4,.,many,CASSLVGGGRLREQYF,TGTGCCAGCAGTTTAGTAGGTGGGGGGCGACTTAGGGAGCAGTACTTC
TRBJ2-3,TRBV28,TRBD2,.,CASSDMAGVADTQYF,TGTGCCAGCAGTGATATGGCGGGGGTGGCAGATACGCAGTATTTT
TRBJ2-1,TRBV7-6,TRBD2,medium-sized,CASSLRGDYYNEQFF,TGTGCCAGCAGCTTACGGGGGGACTACTACAATGAGCAGTTCTTC
TRBJ2-1,TRBV11-2,.,many,CASSPLGLKRPTSYNEQFF,TGTGCCAGCAGCCCATTAGGACTGAAACGTCCAACCTCCTACAATGAGCAGTTCTTC
TRBJ2-2,TRBV27,.,many,CATQPQGPNTGELFF,TGTGCCACTCAACCCCAGGGCCCGAACACCGGGGAGCTGTTTTTT
TRBJ2-3,TRBV7-9,TRBD2,many,CASWGSGGTDTQYF,TGTGCCAGCTGGGGTAGCGGGGGAACAGATACGCAGTATTTT
TRBJ1-6,TRBV7-2,TRBD1,few,CASSSGQGFTSPLHF,TGTGCCAGCAGCTCGGGACAGGGGTTTACTTCACCCCTCCACTTT
TRBJ2-5,TRBV7-2,TRBD2,many,CASSPIGAGGFETQYF,TGTGCCAGCAGCCCTATTGGAGCGGGGGGGTTTGAGACCCAGTACTTC
TRBJ1-1,TRBV7-9,.,many,CASRGVGGTEAFF,TGTGCCAGCCGGGGGGTTGGAGGGACTGAAGCTTTCTTT
TRBJ2-3,TRBV10-3,.,many,CAISETMADTQYF,TGTGCCATCAGTGAGACGATGGCAGATACGCAGTATTTT
TRBJ2-1,TRBV4-2,TRBD1,many,CASSQATGDNEQFF,TGTGCCAGCAGCCAAGCGACAGGGGACAATGAGCAGTTCTTC
TRBJ2-3,TRBV20-1,.,many,CSARQTGTSTDTQYF,TGCAGTGCTAGACAAACGGGGACTAGCACAGATACGCAGTATTTT
TRBJ2-3,TRBV19,.,many,CASRLDGSSTDTQYF,TGTGCCAGTAGGTTGGACGGTTCTAGCACAGATACGCAGTATTTT
TRBJ2-7,TRBV27,.,many,CASSPPGRTEQYF,TGTGCCAGCAGTCCCCCGGGGCGCACCGAGCAGTACTTC
TRBJ1-1,TRBV4-1,.,medium-sized,CASSDGWNTEAFF,TGCGCCAGCAGCGACGGATGGAACACTGAAGCTTTCTTT
TRBJ1-1,TRBV12-3/TRBV12-4,.,.,CASSFKWGTEAFF,TGTGCCAGCAGTTTTAAGTGGGGCACTGAAGCTTTCTTT
TRBJ2-5,TRBV9,TRBD2,many,CASTPLASGGPRETQYF,TGTGCCAGCACCCCGTTGGCTAGCGGGGGGCCGAGGGAGACCCAGTACTTC
TRBJ2-1,TRBV29-1,TRBD2,many,CSAVVGLAGYNEQFF,TGCAGCGCTGTGGTGGGGCTAGCGGGATACAATGAGCAGTTCTTC
TRBJ1-6,TRBV25-1,.,many,CASSTMDSDNSPLHF,TGTGCCAGCAGTACCATGGACAGTGATAATTCACCCCTCCACTTT
TRBJ1-5,TRBV5-6,TRBD1,once,CASSERTGGQPQHF,TGTGCCAGCAGCGAGAGGACAGGGGGCCAGCCCCAGCATTTT
TRBJ2-3,TRBV6-1,.,many,CASAGLDKFTDTQYF,TGTGCCAGCGCAGGATTGGACAAGTTCACAGATACGCAGTATTTT
TRBJ2-5,TRBV2,TRBD2,.,CASSEEAGGPTQETQYF,TGTGCCAGCAGTGAGGAAGCGGGGGGCCCCACCCAAGAGACCCAGTACTTC
TRBJ1-5,TRBV6-1,.,many,CASSEAGGGRPQHF,TGTGCCAGCAGTGAAGCAGGAGGGGGAAGGCCCCAGCATTTT
TRBJ2-3,TRBV28,.,.,CASSLPFEDTDTQYF,TGTGCCAGCAGTTTGCCCTTTGAGGATACAGATACGCAGTATTTT
TRBJ2-1,TRBV5-5,.,many,CASSPVGGGGLEQFF,TGTGCCAGCAGCCCGGTAGGGGGTGGGGGACTTGAGCAGTTCTTC
TRBJ2-5,TRBV20-1,TRBD2,many,CSAYVAGGRETQYF,TGCAGTGCTTACGTAGCGGGAGGACGCGAGACCCAGTACTTC
TRBJ1-1,TRBV7-9,.,many,CAGNPGTGKAEAFF,TGTGCCGGAAACCCCGGGACGGGGAAGGCTGAAGCTTTCTTT
TRBJ2-2,TRBV30,.,medium-sized,CAWSVGSWRELFF,TGTGCCTGGAGCGTAGGAAGTTGGAGGGAGCTGTTTTTT
TRBJ2-3,TRBV7-9,TRBD2,many,CASSLGTGQRGARTDTQYF,TGTGCCAGCAGCTTAGGGACAGGCCAGCGGGGGGCCCGCACAGATACGCAGTATTTT
TRBJ2-3,TRBV6-5,.,many,CASRSRGSTDTQYF,TGTGCCAGCCGCTCGCGGGGTTCGACAGATACGCAGTATTTT
TRBJ2-7,TRBV7-9,.,many,CASSFVGPYEQYF,TGTGCCAGCAGCTTCGTAGGGCCCTACGAGCAGTACTTC
TRBJ2-2,TRBV6-1,.,many,CASSEGETGGLGNTGELFF,TGTGCCAGCAGTGAAGGAGAGACGGGCGGGCTAGGGAACACCGGGGAGCTGTTTTTT
TRBJ2-3,TRBV11-2,TRBD2,many,CASSRGTSGSAITDTQYF,TGTGCCAGCAGCCGCGGGACTAGCGGGTCTGCCATCACAGATACGCAGTATTTT
TRBJ1-3,TRBV12-3/TRBV12-4,TRBD1,many,CASSQPLTGAGNTIYF,TGTGCCAGCAGTCAGCCTCTAACAGGGGCTGGAAACACCATATATTTT
TRBJ2-2,TRBV6-5,TRBD1,few,CASSGGTGNTGELFF,TGTGCCAGCAGTGGAGGGACAGGGAACACCGGGGAGCTGTTTTTT
TRBJ1-5,TRBV28,.,many,CASSIPGGGQPQHF,TGTGCCAGCAGTATCCCCGGGGGTGGTCAGCCCCAGCATTTT
TRBJ2-5,TRBV10-3,.,medium-sized,CAISEFPEETQYF,TGTGCCATCAGTGAGTTTCCCGAAGAGACCCAGTACTTC